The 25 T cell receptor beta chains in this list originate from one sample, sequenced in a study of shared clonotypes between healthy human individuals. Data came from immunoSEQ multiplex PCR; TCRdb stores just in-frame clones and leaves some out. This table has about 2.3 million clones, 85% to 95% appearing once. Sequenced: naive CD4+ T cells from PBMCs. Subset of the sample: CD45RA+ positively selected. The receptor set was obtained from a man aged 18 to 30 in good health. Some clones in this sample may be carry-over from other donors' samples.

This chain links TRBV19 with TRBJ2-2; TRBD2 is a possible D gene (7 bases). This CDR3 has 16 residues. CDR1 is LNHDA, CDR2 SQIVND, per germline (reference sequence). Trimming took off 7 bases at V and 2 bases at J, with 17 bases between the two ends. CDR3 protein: CASNGGASANTGELFF. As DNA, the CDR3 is TGTGCCAGTAATGGGGGGGCCTCAGCAAACACCGGGGAGCTGTTTTTT.

For the CDR3, the DNA is TGTGCCAGCAGCTTAGTTCCAGACTCCTACGAGCAGTACTTC. This gives the protein CASSLVPDSYEQYF. The chain recombines TRBV11-2 with TRBJ2-5; D is unresolved. TRBJ2-7 matches the DNA end more closely, so the J call is doubtful. The CDR3 loop spans 14 amino acids. Germline assignment: CDR1 SGHAT and CDR2 FQNNGV.

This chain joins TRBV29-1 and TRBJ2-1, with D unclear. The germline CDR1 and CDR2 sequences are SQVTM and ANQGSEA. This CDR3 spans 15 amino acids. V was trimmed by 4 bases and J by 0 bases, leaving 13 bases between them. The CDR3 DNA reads TGCAGCGTTGGGGCGATCCTAAGCTCCTACAATGAGCAGTTCTTC. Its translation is CSVGAILSSYNEQFF.

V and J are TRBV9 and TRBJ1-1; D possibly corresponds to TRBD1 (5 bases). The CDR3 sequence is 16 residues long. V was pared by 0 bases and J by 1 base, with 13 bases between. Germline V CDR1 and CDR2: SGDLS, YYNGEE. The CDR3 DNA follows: TGTGCCAGCAGCGTAGTGCAGGGACGGTCGAACACTGAAGCTTTCTTT. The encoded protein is CASSVVQGRSNTEAFF.

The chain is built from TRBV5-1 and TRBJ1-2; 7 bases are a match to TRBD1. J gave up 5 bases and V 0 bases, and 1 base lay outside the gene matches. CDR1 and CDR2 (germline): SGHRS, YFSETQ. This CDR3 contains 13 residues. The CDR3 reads CASSLETGYGYTF. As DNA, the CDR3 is TGCGCCAGCAGCTTGGAGACAGGGTATGGCTACACCTTC.

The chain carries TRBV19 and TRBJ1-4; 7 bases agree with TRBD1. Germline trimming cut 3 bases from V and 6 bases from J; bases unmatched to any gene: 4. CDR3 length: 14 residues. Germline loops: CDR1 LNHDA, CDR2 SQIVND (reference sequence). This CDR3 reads CASSIRGTDEKLFF. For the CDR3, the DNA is TGTGCCAGTAGTATCAGGGGGACAGATGAAAAACTGTTTTTT. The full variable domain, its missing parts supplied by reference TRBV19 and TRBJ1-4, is DGGITQSPKYLFRKEGQNVTLSCEQNLNHDAMYWYRQDPGQGLRLIYYSQIVNDFQKGDIAEGYSVSREKKESFPLTVTSAQKNPTAFYLCASSIRGTDEKLFFGSGTQLSVL.

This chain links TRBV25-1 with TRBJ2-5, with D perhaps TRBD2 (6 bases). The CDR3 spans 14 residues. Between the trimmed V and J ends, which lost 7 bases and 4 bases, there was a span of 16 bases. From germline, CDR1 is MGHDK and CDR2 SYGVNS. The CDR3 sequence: CASTMTWGVETQYF. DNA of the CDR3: TGTGCCAGCACTATGACGTGGGGGGTAGAGACCCAGTACTTC.

The CDR3 sequence: CASSRGPGPYEQYF. The DNA for the CDR3 is TGTGCCAGCAGTAGGGGACCGGGGCCATACGAGCAGTACTTC. The V gene is TRBV6-5, the J gene TRBJ2-7; D might be TRBD1 or TRBD2, each matching 5 bases. Looked up from germline, CDR1 is MNHEY and CDR2 is SVGAGI. Deletions cut 5 bases from V and 4 bases from J, with 15 bases between. The CDR3 consists of 14 residues.

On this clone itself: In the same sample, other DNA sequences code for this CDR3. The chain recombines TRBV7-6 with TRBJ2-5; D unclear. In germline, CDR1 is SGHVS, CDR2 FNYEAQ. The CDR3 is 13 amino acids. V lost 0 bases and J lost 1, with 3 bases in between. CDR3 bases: TGTGCCAGCAGCTTAGCACTCCAAGAGACCCAGTACTTC. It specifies CASSLALQETQYF.

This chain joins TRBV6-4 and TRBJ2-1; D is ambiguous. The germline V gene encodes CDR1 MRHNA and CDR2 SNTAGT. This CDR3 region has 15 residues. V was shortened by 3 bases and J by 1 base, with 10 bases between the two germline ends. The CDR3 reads CASSEYLGSYNEQFF. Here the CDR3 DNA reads TGTGCCAGCAGTGAGTATCTAGGGTCCTACAATGAGCAGTTCTTC.

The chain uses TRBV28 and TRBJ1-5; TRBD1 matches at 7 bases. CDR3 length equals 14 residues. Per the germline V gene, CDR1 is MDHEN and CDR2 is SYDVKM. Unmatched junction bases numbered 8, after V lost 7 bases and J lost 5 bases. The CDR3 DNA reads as TGTGCCAGCACCCCGGGACAGTCCCATCAGCCCCAGCATTTT. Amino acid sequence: CASTPGQSHQPQHF.

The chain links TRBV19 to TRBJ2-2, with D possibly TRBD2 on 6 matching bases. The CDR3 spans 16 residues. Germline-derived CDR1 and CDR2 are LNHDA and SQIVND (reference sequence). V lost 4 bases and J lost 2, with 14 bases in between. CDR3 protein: CASSKRAGYNTGELFF. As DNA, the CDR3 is TGTGCCAGTAGTAAACGAGCGGGCTATAACACCGGGGAGCTGTTTTTT.

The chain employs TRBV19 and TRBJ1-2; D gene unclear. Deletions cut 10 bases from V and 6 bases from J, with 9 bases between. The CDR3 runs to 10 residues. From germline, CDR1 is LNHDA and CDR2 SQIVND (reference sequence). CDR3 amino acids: CATGRNGYTF. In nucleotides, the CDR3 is TGTGCCACCGGACGGAATGGCTACACCTTC. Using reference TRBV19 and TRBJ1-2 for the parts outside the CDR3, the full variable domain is DGGITQSPKYLFRKEGQNVTLSCEQNLNHDAMYWYRQDPGQGLRLIYYSQIVNDFQKGDIAEGYSVSREKKESFPLTVTSAQKNPTAFYLCATGRNGYTFGSGTRLTVV.

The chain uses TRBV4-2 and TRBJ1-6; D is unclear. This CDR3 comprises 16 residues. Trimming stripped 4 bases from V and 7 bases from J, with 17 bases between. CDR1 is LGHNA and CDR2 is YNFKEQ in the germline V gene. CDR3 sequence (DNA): TGTGCCAGCAGCCTTGGGTCCGGGCGAGCCAATTCACCCCTCCACTTT. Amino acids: CASSLGSGRANSPLHF.

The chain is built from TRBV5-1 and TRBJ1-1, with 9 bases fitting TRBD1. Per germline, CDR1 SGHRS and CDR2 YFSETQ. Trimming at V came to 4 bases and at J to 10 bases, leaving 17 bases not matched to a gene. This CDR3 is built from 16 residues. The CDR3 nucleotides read TGCGCCAGCAGCCCGAAAACCCCACAGGGGGCAAGTGGAGCTTTCTTT. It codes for CASSPKTPQGASGAFF.

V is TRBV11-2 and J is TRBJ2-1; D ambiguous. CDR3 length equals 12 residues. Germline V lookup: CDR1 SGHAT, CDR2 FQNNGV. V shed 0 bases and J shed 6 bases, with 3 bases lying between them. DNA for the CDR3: TGTGCCAGCAGCTTAGACCGCAATGAGCAGTTCTTC. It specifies CASSLDRNEQFF.

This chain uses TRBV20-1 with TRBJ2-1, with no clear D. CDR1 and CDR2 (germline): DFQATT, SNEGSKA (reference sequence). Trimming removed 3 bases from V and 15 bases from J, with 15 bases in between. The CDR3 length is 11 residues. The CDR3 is CSASTGPGRFF. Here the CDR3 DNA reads TGCAGTGCTAGTACCGGCCCTGGGCGGTTCTTC.

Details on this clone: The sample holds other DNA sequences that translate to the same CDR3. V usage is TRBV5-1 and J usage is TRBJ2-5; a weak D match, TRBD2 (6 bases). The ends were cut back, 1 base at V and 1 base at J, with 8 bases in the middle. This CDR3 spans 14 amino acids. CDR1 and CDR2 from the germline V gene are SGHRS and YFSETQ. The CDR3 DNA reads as TGCGCCAGCAGCTTGATGGGGGGCCAAGAGACCCAGTACTTC. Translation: CASSLMGGQETQYF.

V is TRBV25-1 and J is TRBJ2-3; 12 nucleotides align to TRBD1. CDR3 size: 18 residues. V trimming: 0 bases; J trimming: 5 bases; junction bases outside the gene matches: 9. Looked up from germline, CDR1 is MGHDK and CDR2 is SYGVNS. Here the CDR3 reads CASSEYRGQGASGDTQYF. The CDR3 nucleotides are TGTGCCAGCAGTGAATATAGGGGACAGGGGGCTAGCGGAGATACGCAGTATTTT. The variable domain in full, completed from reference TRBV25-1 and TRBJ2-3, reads EADIYQTPRYLVIGTGKKITLECSQTMGHDKMYWYQQDPGMELHLIHYSYGVNSTEKGDLSSESTVSRIRTEHFPLTLESARPSHTSQYLCASSEYRGQGASGDTQYFGPGTRLTVL.

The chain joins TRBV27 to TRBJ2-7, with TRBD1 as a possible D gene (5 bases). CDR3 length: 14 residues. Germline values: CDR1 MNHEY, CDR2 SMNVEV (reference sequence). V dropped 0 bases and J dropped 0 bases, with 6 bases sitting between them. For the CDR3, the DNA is TGTGCCAGCAGTTTATCGGGGCGCTCCTACGAGCAGTACTTC. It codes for CASSLSGRSYEQYF.

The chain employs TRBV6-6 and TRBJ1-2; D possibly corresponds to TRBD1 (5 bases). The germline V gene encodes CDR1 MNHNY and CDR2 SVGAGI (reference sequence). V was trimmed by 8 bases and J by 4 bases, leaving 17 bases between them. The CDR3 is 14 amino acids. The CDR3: CASHGGPGGYGYTF. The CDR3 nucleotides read TGTGCCAGCCACGGGGGTCCCGGCGGCTATGGCTACACCTTC.

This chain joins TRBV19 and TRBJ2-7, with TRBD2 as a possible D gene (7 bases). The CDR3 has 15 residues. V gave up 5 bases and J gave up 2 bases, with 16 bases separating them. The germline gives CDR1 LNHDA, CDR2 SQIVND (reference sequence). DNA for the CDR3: TGTGCCAGTAGTGATCGGGGGGCCGTCACCTACGAGCAGTACTTC. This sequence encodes CASSDRGAVTYEQYF.

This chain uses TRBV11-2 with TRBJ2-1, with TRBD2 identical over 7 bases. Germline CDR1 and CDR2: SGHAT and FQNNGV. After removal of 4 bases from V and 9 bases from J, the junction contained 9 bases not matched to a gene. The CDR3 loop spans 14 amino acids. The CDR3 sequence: CASSSTLLAIEQFF. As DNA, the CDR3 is TGTGCCAGCAGCTCCACACTACTAGCGATTGAGCAGTTCTTC.

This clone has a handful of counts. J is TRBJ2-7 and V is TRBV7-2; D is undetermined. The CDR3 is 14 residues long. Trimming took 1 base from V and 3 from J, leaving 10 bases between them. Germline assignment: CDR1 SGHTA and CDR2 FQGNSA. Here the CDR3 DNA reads TGTGCCAGCAGCTTAGTTAGTGTCGACTACGAGCAGTACTTC. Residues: CASSLVSVDYEQYF.

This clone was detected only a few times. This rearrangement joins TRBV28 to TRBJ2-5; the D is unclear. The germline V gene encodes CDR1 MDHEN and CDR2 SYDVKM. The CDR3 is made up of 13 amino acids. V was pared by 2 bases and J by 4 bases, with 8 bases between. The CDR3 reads CASSLRPRETQYF. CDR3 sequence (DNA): TGTGCCAGCAGTTTAAGGCCCCGAGAGACCCAGTACTTC. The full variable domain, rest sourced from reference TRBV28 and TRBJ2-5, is DVKVTQSSRYLVKRTGEKVFLECVQDMDHENMFWYRQDPGLGLRLIYFSYDVKMKEKGDIPEGYSVSREKKERFSLILESASTNQTSMYLCASSLRPRETQYFGPGTRLLVL.